This paragraph reports one T cell receptor beta chain. Antigen: not known. This CDR3 comprises 17 residues. V was clipped by 4 bases and J by 0 bases, with 19 bases between them. Germline V gene sequence: CDR1 SGHRS, CDR2 YFSETQ. The PCR used 60 Vbeta and 13 Jbeta primers. Here immunoSEQ multiplex PCR was the method, and the copy in TCRdb shows in-frame clones only, minus some. The sample holds 150,000 to 200,000 clones, around three quarters seen once. The data belong to a study of cytomegalovirus exposure and HLA in healthy donors. Findings of the study overall: Earlier findings revealed that most TCR beta V segments proved productive either about 90% or about 30% of the time. The likely explanation for a cluster of highly shared sequence variants was sequencing artifact. Per published reports, the classifier diagnosed cytomegalovirus status with high specificity and sensitivity.

This clonotype was sampled from a man in his forties or fifties in good health and CMV-seropositive. V and J are TRBV5-1 and TRBJ1-1; D unresolved. The material sequenced was PBMCs. The CDR3 sequence is CASSPTGEAIMNTEAFF. CDR3 sequence (DNA): TGCGCCAGCAGCCCAACCGGGGAGGCTATCATGAACACTGAAGCTTTCTTT.